A single TCR beta chain is shown here with its context. The data were taken from a study of blood T cell repertoires in COVID-19. The overall study: T cells, B-cell-depleted T cells, or PBMCs provided the cDNA or gDNA that served as material.

Here immunoSEQ multiplex PCR was the method, and the copy in TCRdb shows in-frame clones only, minus some. Of about 210,000 clones in the sample, approximately 86% are singletons; the top ten hold approximately 10%. Germline loops: CDR1 MDHEN, CDR2 SYDVKM. The CDR3 covers 15 residues. V lost 4 bases and J lost 6; bases outside the gene matches: 8. The genes are TRBV28 and TRBJ1-4, with TRBD1 matching 7 bases. The sample consisted of PBMCs or T cells enriched from blood (not recorded which). The source is a man between 18 and 29 years old with acute COVID-19. The CDR3 loop reads CASSSWTGADEKLFF. The CDR3 coding sequence is TGTGCCAGCAGTTCATGGACAGGCGCCGATGAAAAACTGTTTTTT.